The 19 T cell receptor beta chains listed next were all sequenced from one sample in a study of T cells after yellow fever vaccination. TCRdb redid the calling of the 5' RACE reads with MiXCR, one entry per CDR3 protein. The sample lists 300,000 to 350,000 distinct CDR3 sequences; roughly 4.3% were seen once. The sequencing here drew on PBMCs, taken 5 days after the yellow fever booster vaccination. Source of these receptors: a man younger than 35 who received the YFV17D yellow fever vaccine.

This sequence joins TRBV24-1 and TRBJ1-2; perhaps TRBD1 as D (5 bases). In germline, CDR1 is KGHDR, CDR2 SFDVKD. The length of the CDR3 is 17 residues. V shed 2 bases and J shed 5 bases, with 20 bases lying between them. The CDR3 DNA is TGTGCCACCAGTGATTCCGGGACGCCATACTCATTTTATGGCTACACCTTC. Its protein is CATSDSGTPYSFYGYTF.

In its sample, this clonotype was seen many times. The chain combines TRBV7-9 with TRBJ1-4; 7 bases match TRBD1. Germline V CDR1 and CDR2: SEHNR, FQNEAQ (reference sequence). The CDR3 is 15 amino acids. V gave up 7 bases and J gave up 6 bases; unmatched junction bases: 11. CDR3 region: CASTPRAGGDEKLFF. The CDR3 bases are TGTGCCAGCACCCCCCGGGCAGGGGGAGATGAAAAACTGTTTTTT.

This clonotype was counted at least ten times. The chain employs TRBV20-1 and TRBJ2-3; D is perhaps TRBD1 or TRBD2 (7 bases each). Trimming took 2 bases from V and 2 from J, leaving 20 bases between them. The CDR3 sequence is 17 residues long. Germline V gives CDR1 DFQATT, CDR2 SNEGSKA (reference sequence). The CDR3: CSARSPGGREITDTQYF. The DNA of the CDR3 is TGCAGTGCTAGATCCCCAGGGGGGCGGGAGATCACAGATACGCAGTATTTT.

This clonotype was detected only a few times. The germline gene is not matched at one end of the junction; a read error may be the cause. DNA for the CDR3: TGCGCCAGCAGCCAAGTACCGGGACCTAAAGAAAAACTGTTTTTT. Translating gives CASSQVPGPKEKLFF. V gene TRBV4-1 combines with J gene TRBJ1-4, with D perhaps TRBD1 (5 bases). The length of the CDR3 is 15 residues. Germline loops: CDR1 MGHRA, CDR2 YSYEKL.

The J gene is TRBJ1-2, the V gene TRBV7-9, with D maybe TRBD1 (6 bases). V gave up 4 bases and J gave up 0 bases, with 18 bases separating them. CDR1 and CDR2 (germline): SEHNR, FQNEAQ (reference sequence). The CDR3 is 17 residues long. The CDR3 DNA follows: TGTGCCAGCAGCTATACAGGGTTGGACCTGACTAACTATGGCTACACCTTC. It yields the protein CASSYTGLDLTNYGYTF. The variable domain in full, completed from reference TRBV7-9 and TRBJ1-2, reads DTGVSQNPRHKITKRGQNVTFRCDPISEHNRLYWYRQTLGQGPEFLTYFQNEAQLEKSRLLSDRFSAERPKGSFSTLEIQRTEQGDSAMYLCASSYTGLDLTNYGYTFGSGTRLTVV.

The genes are TRBV28 and TRBJ2-1; TRBD1 aligns across 9 bases. Germline CDR1 MDHEN, CDR2 SYDVKM. The ends lost 5 bases at V and 9 bases at J; junction bases unmatched: 11. There are 15 residues in the CDR3. CDR3 protein: CASSPYRGRGSEQFF. The CDR3 nucleotides read TGTGCCAGCAGTCCATACAGGGGGCGCGGGAGTGAGCAGTTCTTC.

There are a few counts of this clonotype. The genes are TRBV12-3 or TRBV12-4 and TRBJ2-7; tentative D call: TRBD1 (5 bases). The CDR3 is 14 residues long. V gave up 4 bases and J gave up 2 bases, with 12 bases separating them. CDR3 bases: TGTGCCAGCAGTTCTACAGGTCCCCCCTACGAGCAGTACTTC. Amino acids: CASSSTGPPYEQYF.

This sequence joins TRBV6-5 and TRBJ2-1, with TRBD1 matching 8 bases. The CDR3 is 11 residues long. J lost 15 bases, V lost 4 bases, and 5 bases had no gene match. Germline V gives CDR1 MNHEY, CDR2 SVGAGI. In DNA form, the CDR3 reads TGTGCCAGCAGTTGTACAGGGGGTGGGTTCTTC. Amino acid sequence: CASSCTGGGFF.

This chain joins TRBV5-8 and TRBJ1-6, with D unclear. The V end was cut by 5 bases, the J end by 4 bases, with 13 bases between. CDR1 SGHTS and CDR2 YDEGEE come from the germline V gene. CDR3 length: 15 residues. For the CDR3, the DNA is TGTGCCAGCAGATCCACAGTGAGGTATAATTCACCCCTCCACTTT. Protein sequence: CASRSTVRYNSPLHF.

The sample holds a few counts of this clonotype. J is TRBJ2-5 and V is TRBV5-1; D is unclear. Trimming cost V 2 bases and J 3 bases, with 11 bases left between them. Germline values: CDR1 SGHRS, CDR2 YFSETQ. The CDR3 consists of 14 residues. This chain's CDR3 is CASSFWSTEETQYF. CDR3 nucleotides: TGCGCCAGCAGCTTTTGGTCAACCGAAGAGACCCAGTACTTC.

The rearrangement links TRBV7-2 to TRBJ2-5; 11 bases match TRBD2. After removal of 6 bases from V and 5 bases from J, the junction contained 2 bases not matched to a gene. This CDR3 spans 13 amino acids. In germline, CDR1 is SGHTA, CDR2 FQGNSA. CDR3 coding DNA: TGTGCCAGCAGGATAGCGGGGGGGGAGACCCAGTACTTC. Translating it yields CASRIAGGETQYF. Full variable domain (outside the CDR3, taken from reference TRBV7-2 and TRBJ2-5): GAGVSQSPSNKVTEKGKDVELRCDPISGHTALYWYRQSLGQGLEFLIYFQGNSAPDKSGLPSDRFSAERTGGSVSTLTIQRTQQEDSAVYLCASRIAGGETQYFGPGTRLLVL.

This clonotype was seen only a few times. The chain carries TRBV5-1 and TRBJ2-5; TRBD2 agrees at 12 bases. This CDR3 contains 15 residues. Germline V gene lookup returns CDR1 SGHRS and CDR2 YFSETQ. V dropped 4 bases and J dropped 5; count of bases not matched to a gene: 6. CDR3 sequence reads: CASSLGLAGDETQYF. For the CDR3, the DNA is TGCGCCAGCAGCCTGGGACTAGCGGGCGATGAGACCCAGTACTTC.

This clonotype occurred many times. The genes are TRBV20-1 and TRBJ2-3; 8 bases are shared with TRBD2. V lost 6 bases to trimming and J lost 1 base; unmatched junction nucleotides: 3. CDR1 and CDR2 from the germline V gene are DFQATT and SNEGSKA (reference sequence). The CDR3 is made up of 13 amino acids. The CDR3 protein is CSAMTSGTDTQYF. The CDR3 DNA follows: TGCAGTGCCATGACTAGCGGCACAGATACGCAGTATTTT.

This clonotype was seen at least ten times. This chain joins TRBV4-2 and TRBJ2-3; TRBD1 aligns across 9 bases. CDR3 length equals 15 residues. Losses at the gene ends were 3 bases for V and 2 bases for J; bases not matched to a gene: 3. CDR1 and CDR2 (germline): LGHNA, YNFKEQ. CDR3 region: CASSQDRGSTDTQYF. The CDR3 DNA follows: TGTGCCAGCAGCCAGGACAGGGGCTCCACAGATACGCAGTATTTT.

The rearrangement links TRBV28 to TRBJ2-1; D remains ambiguous. The length of the CDR3 is 15 residues. In germline, CDR1 is MDHEN, CDR2 SYDVKM. V lost 4 bases, J lost 7 bases, and 17 bases lay in between. The DNA for the CDR3 is TGTGCCAGCAGTTCCCTTAGGGCCCTGCGGAATGAGCAGTTCTTC. Translating gives CASSSLRALRNEQFF. Based on the CDR3 plus reference TRBV28 and TRBJ2-1, the full variable domain is DVKVTQSSRYLVKRTGEKVFLECVQDMDHENMFWYRQDPGLGLRLIYFSYDVKMKEKGDIPEGYSVSREKKERFSLILESASTNQTSMYLCASSSLRALRNEQFFGPGTRLTVL.

The rearrangement links TRBV5-5 to TRBJ2-1; TRBD1 aligns across 8 bases. Trimming cost V 3 bases and J 3 bases; bases outside gene matches: 5. From germline, CDR1 is SGHKS and CDR2 YYEKEE (reference sequence). The length of the CDR3 is 15 residues. The CDR3 DNA sequence: TGTGCCAGCAGCTGGGTCGGGACAGGCTACAATGAGCAGTTCTTC. This codes for CASSWVGTGYNEQFF.

The sample holds a few counts of this clonotype. CDR3 sequence reads: CASSPGMGVRYNEQFF. The CDR3, as DNA: TGTGCCAGCAGCCCAGGGATGGGGGTTCGCTACAATGAGCAGTTCTTC. The gene calls are TRBV5-5 and TRBJ2-1; D may match TRBD1 or TRBD2 (5 bases each). The CDR3 length is 16 residues. V was pared by 4 bases and J by 3 bases, with 17 bases between. Per germline, CDR1 SGHKS and CDR2 YYEKEE (reference sequence). The full variable domain, with the rest looked up from reference TRBV5-5 and TRBJ2-1, is DAGVTQSPTHLIKTRGQQVTLRCSPISGHKSVSWYQQVLGQGPQFIFQYYEKEERGRGNFPDRFSARQFPNYSSELNVNALLLGDSALYLCASSPGMGVRYNEQFFGPGTRLTVL.

This clonotype was recorded at least ten times. CDR3 loop: CSAQGRRGGPYNEQFF. The CDR3 region has the DNA TGCAGTGCCCAAGGACGGCGGGGGGGTCCCTACAATGAGCAGTTCTTC. The V call is TRBV20-1, the J call TRBJ2-1, with 9 bases aligning to TRBD2. CDR1 and CDR2 from the germline V gene are DFQATT and SNEGSKA (reference sequence). Unmatched junction bases numbered 11, after V lost 6 bases and J lost 2 bases. The CDR3 is made up of 16 amino acids.

This clonotype showed up many times. The V gene is TRBV4-1, the J gene TRBJ1-1; no definite D call. The CDR3 totals 17 residues. CDR1 and CDR2 from the germline V gene are MGHRA and YSYEKL. Trimming took 1 base from V and 6 from J, leaving 21 bases between them. DNA for the CDR3: TGCGCCAGCAGCCAAGTCCCGAACCCTTCGCGTTTGCCTGAAGCTTTCTTT. It translates to CASSQVPNPSRLPEAFF.